The 30 T cell receptor beta chains below were found in one sample sequenced in a study of T cells after somatic rescue of genetic block. Sequencing used immunoSEQ multiplex PCR; TCRdb keeps in-frame clones, though not all of them. The sample holds roughly 110,000 clones, around nine tenths seen once. The specimen sequenced was peripheral blood mononuclear cells (PBMCs). The receptors originated from a woman aged 18 to 35.

The J gene is TRBJ1-2, the V gene TRBV23-1, with a weak D call TRBD1 (5 bases). TRBV23-1 is classed as an ORF, of uncertain function. Trimming cost V 7 bases and J 4 bases, with 16 bases left between them. CDR3 length: 14 amino acids. For the CDR3, the DNA is TGCGCCAGCACCGACCGGGACTCCTGCTATGGCTACACCTTC. Amino acid sequence: CASTDRDSCYGYTF.

The chain employs TRBV6-1 and TRBJ2-3, with 10 bases aligning to TRBD1. The CDR3 has 15 amino acids. Losses at the gene ends were 5 bases for V and 5 bases for J; bases not matched to a gene: 7. Germline-derived CDR1 and CDR2 are MNHNS and SASEGT. The CDR3 spells CASSFGQGVVDTQYF. The CDR3 DNA follows: TGTGCCAGCAGTTTCGGACAGGGGGTGGTAGATACGCAGTATTTT.

The chain employs TRBV9 and TRBJ1-3; perhaps TRBD1 as D (5 bases). V lost 4 bases to trimming and J lost 0 bases, with 17 bases between them. The V gene's germline CDR1 is SGDLS and CDR2 YYNGEE. The CDR3 covers 17 residues. CDR3 loop: CASSPHLDSSSGNTIYF. The CDR3 DNA is TGTGCCAGCAGCCCCCACCTTGACAGCAGCTCTGGAAACACCATATATTTT.

The CDR3 DNA follows: TGTGCCAGCAGTTTATCCGGGACTAGCGGGGTTCCCCCCACCGGGGAGCTGTTTTTT. It yields the protein CASSLSGTSGVPPTGELFF. The genes are TRBV27 and TRBJ2-2; 13 bases are a match to TRBD2. The length of the CDR3 is 19 residues. V shed 0 bases and J 4 bases; nucleotides not matched to a gene: 8. CDR1 and CDR2 (germline): MNHEY, SMNVEV (reference sequence).

V is TRBV15 and J is TRBJ2-3; maybe TRBD2 (6 bases). Germline assignment: CDR1 LNHNV and CDR2 YYDKDF (reference sequence). The CDR3 sequence is 13 residues long. Deletions cut 0 bases from V and 6 bases from J, with 7 bases between. DNA for the CDR3: TGTGCCACCAGCAGAGATCGGGGGGATACGCAGTATTTT. It translates to CATSRDRGDTQYF.

This chain joins TRBV7-9 and TRBJ2-1; no reliable D call. Deletions cut 6 bases from V and 0 bases from J, with 9 bases between. CDR1 and CDR2 (germline): SEHNR, FQNEAQ (reference sequence). The CDR3 consists of 14 residues. CDR3 amino acids: CASRPPPSYNEQFF. CDR3 bases: TGTGCCAGCAGGCCCCCTCCCTCCTACAATGAGCAGTTCTTC. Looking up the rest from reference TRBV7-9 and TRBJ2-1 gives the full variable domain: DTGVSQNPRHKITKRGQNVTFRCDPISEHNRLYWYRQTLGQGPEFLTYFQNEAQLEKSRLLSDRFSAERPKGSFSTLEIQRTEQGDSAMYLCASRPPPSYNEQFFGPGTRLTVL.

The J gene is TRBJ2-2, the V gene TRBV5-1, with 7 bases identical to TRBD1. Germline V lookup: CDR1 SGHRS, CDR2 YFSETQ. J lost 5 bases, V lost 4 bases, and 8 bases had no gene match. The CDR3 contains 15 residues. The CDR3 protein is CASSPHRGRTGELFF. The CDR3 nucleotides read TGCGCCAGCAGCCCCCACAGGGGCCGAACCGGGGAGCTGTTTTTT.

This sequence joins TRBV4-3 and TRBJ2-1; 10 bases are a match to TRBD2. The junction had 6 bases not matched to a gene; V was cut back by 4 bases and J by 3 bases. Germline CDR1 and CDR2: LGHNA and YSLEER. This CDR3 region has 16 residues. The CDR3 loop is CASSPSWTSGYNEQFF. The CDR3 region has the DNA TGCGCCAGCAGCCCGTCTTGGACTAGCGGCTACAATGAGCAGTTCTTC.

This chain joins TRBV5-1 and TRBJ2-5; D unresolved. This CDR3 contains 13 residues. CDR1 and CDR2 (germline): SGHRS, YFSETQ. The V end was cut by 0 bases, the J end by 8 bases, with 11 bases between. CDR3 DNA: TGCGCCAGCAGCTTGGCAGGATTATCAACCCAGTACTTC. Translation: CASSLAGLSTQYF.

The chain carries TRBV11-3 and TRBJ1-1, with D possibly matching TRBD1 (5 bases). Trimming removed 5 bases from V and 6 bases from J, with 13 bases in between. CDR3 length: 13 amino acids. Germline CDR1 SGHNT, CDR2 YENEEA. CDR3 coding DNA: TGTGCCAGCAGCCTCCACGCGGGGGCTGAAGCTTTCTTT. Translating gives CASSLHAGAEAFF.

The rearrangement links TRBV29-1 to TRBJ2-1; possible D gene TRBD2, 6 bases. Trimming shortened V by 8 bases and J by 6 bases, and 14 bases separated the two germline ends. The length of the CDR3 is 12 residues. CDR1 is SQVTM and CDR2 is ANQGSEA in the germline V gene. CDR3 residues: CSSLGTPNEQFF. The DNA for the CDR3 is TGCAGCTCCCTCGGGACTCCCAATGAGCAGTTCTTC.

The V gene is TRBV14, the J gene TRBJ1-2; D is ambiguous. V was pared by 3 bases and J by 7 bases, with 15 bases between. The CDR3 length is 14 residues. Germline-derived CDR1 and CDR2 are SGHDN and FVKESK. The CDR3 region is CASSHSAEGGGYTF. As DNA, the CDR3 is TGTGCCAGCAGCCATAGCGCGGAGGGTGGTGGCTACACCTTC.

V usage is TRBV27 and J usage is TRBJ2-3, with TRBD2 matching 7 bases. This CDR3 comprises 11 residues. Germline values: CDR1 MNHEY, CDR2 SMNVEV (reference sequence). V gave up 5 bases and J gave up 10 bases; unmatched junction bases: 3. CDR3 sequence: CASSLGLAQYF. As DNA, the CDR3 is TGTGCCAGCAGTCTAGGACTAGCGCAGTATTTT.

The CDR3 sequence is CASSQDDRGNNQPQHF. CDR3 nucleotides: TGCGCCAGCAGCCAAGACGACAGGGGGAACAATCAGCCCCAGCATTTT. The chain employs TRBV4-3 and TRBJ1-5; 9 bases map to TRBD1. V dropped 0 bases and J dropped 3; count of bases not matched to a gene: 3. Germline CDR1 and CDR2: LGHNA and YSLEER. The CDR3 runs 16 residues.

Of note for this clone: The junction does not match germline at one end; this may be a read error. This chain links TRBV28 with TRBJ2-1, with 11 bases lining up with TRBD1. CDR1 is MDHEN and CDR2 is SYDVKM in the germline V gene. CDR3 length: 14 amino acids. CDR3 residues: CASSWTGGYDEQFF. CDR3 DNA: TGTGCCAGCAGTTGGACAGGGGGCTACGATGAGCAGTTCTTC.

The gene calls are TRBV10-3 and TRBJ2-3; 7 bases agree with TRBD2. This CDR3 region has 15 residues. Losses at the gene ends were 0 bases for V and 3 bases for J; bases not matched to a gene: 3. Per the germline V gene, CDR1 is ENHRY and CDR2 is SYGVKD. The CDR3 nucleotides read TGTGCCATCAGTGAGTCTGGGAGGGAAACAGATACGCAGTATTTT. Its protein product is CAISESGRETDTQYF.

This chain connects TRBV19 to TRBJ1-2; 9 bases align to TRBD1. Trimming took 2 bases from V and 2 from J; bases not matched to a gene: 3. Germline V lookup: CDR1 LNHDA, CDR2 SQIVND (reference sequence). CDR3 length: 15 amino acids. CDR3 sequence: CASSIPGQGNYGYTF. The CDR3 coding sequence is TGTGCCAGTAGTATACCGGGACAGGGAAACTATGGCTACACCTTC.

The chain employs TRBV7-9 and TRBJ1-1; D gene ambiguous. V lost 3 bases and J 3 bases, leaving 8 bases between the germline ends. CDR1 SEHNR and CDR2 FQNEAQ come from the germline V gene (reference sequence). The CDR3 contains 13 residues. The CDR3 protein is CASSLQDDTEAFF. In DNA, the CDR3 is TGTGCCAGCAGCTTGCAGGACGACACTGAAGCTTTCTTT.

The gene calls are TRBV5-6 and TRBJ1-2, with D hard to call. The germline gives CDR1 SGHDT, CDR2 YYEEEE. This CDR3 contains 13 residues. V was trimmed by 4 bases and J by 7 bases, leaving 14 bases between them. The CDR3, as DNA: TGTGCCAGCAGCCCAGACGAAGGGCGTGGCTACACCTTC. It codes for CASSPDEGRGYTF.

The rearrangement links TRBV15 to TRBJ2-3; no firm D call. CDR3 length: 13 amino acids. Germline V gene data show CDR1 as LNHNV and CDR2 as YYDKDF (reference sequence). Trimming pared 0 bases from V and 4 bases from J, leaving 5 bases between. This CDR3 is CATSRDNADTQYF. In nucleotides, the CDR3 is TGTGCCACCAGCAGAGATAATGCAGATACGCAGTATTTT.

The J gene is TRBJ2-5, the V gene TRBV7-2; D remains ambiguous. The V and J ends lost 5 bases and 0 bases respectively, with 10 bases between them. The germline CDR1 and CDR2 sequences are SGHTA and FQGNSA. The CDR3 totals 14 residues. The chain's CDR3 is CASSRLDNQETQYF. DNA of the CDR3: TGTGCCAGCAGCAGACTGGATAACCAAGAGACCCAGTACTTC.

The chain couples TRBV9 to TRBJ2-2; 7 nucleotides agree with TRBD2. V gave up 0 bases and J gave up 5 bases; unmatched junction bases: 4. The CDR3 totals 15 residues. Germline V gene lookup returns CDR1 SGDLS and CDR2 YYNGEE. The DNA of the CDR3 is TGTGCCAGCAGCGTAGTCGGACTAGGAACCGGGGAGCTGTTTTTT. Translation: CASSVVGLGTGELFF.

V usage is TRBV19 and J usage is TRBJ1-1, with 9 bases identical to TRBD1. CDR1 and CDR2 (germline): LNHDA, SQIVND (reference sequence). There are 15 residues in the CDR3. Losses at the gene ends were 6 bases for V and 5 bases for J; bases not matched to a gene: 10. The CDR3 region is CASRVQGAVGTEAFF. CDR3 DNA sequence: TGTGCCAGTAGGGTACAGGGGGCAGTCGGAACTGAAGCTTTCTTT.

V gene TRBV6-5 combines with J gene TRBJ1-1, with D uncertain. This CDR3 has 13 residues. V lost 0 bases and J lost 6, with 8 bases in between. The germline V gene encodes CDR1 MNHEY and CDR2 SVGAGI. CDR3 residues: CASSYSGRPEAFF. DNA of the CDR3: TGTGCCAGCAGTTACTCAGGCAGGCCTGAAGCTTTCTTT.

This chain joins TRBV5-1 and TRBJ1-2; the D gene is possibly TRBD1 (5 bases). The CDR3 is made up of 15 amino acids. V was clipped by 0 bases and J by 0 bases, with 9 bases between them. Germline-derived CDR1 and CDR2 are SGHRS and YFSETQ. This chain's CDR3 is CASSLGTGPNYGYTF. In nucleotides, the CDR3 is TGCGCCAGCAGCTTGGGGACGGGGCCTAACTATGGCTACACCTTC.

V is TRBV30 and J is TRBJ2-2, with TRBD1 as a possible D gene (6 bases). This CDR3 has 13 amino acids. V was cut by 3 bases and J by 6 bases, with 11 bases left in between. The germline V gene encodes CDR1 GTSNPN and CDR2 SVGIG (reference sequence). The CDR3 DNA is TGTGCCTGGAGCGATACAGGGCCCGGGGAGCTGTTTTTT. This encodes CAWSDTGPGELFF.

The V gene is TRBV6-1, the J gene TRBJ2-7, with 8 bases aligning to TRBD1. V shed 6 bases, J shed 4 bases, and the junction held 11 bases outside the gene matches. The germline V gene has CDR1 MNHNS and CDR2 SASEGT. CDR3 length: 15 amino acids. The CDR3 is CASRQPRTGQYEQYF. Here the CDR3 DNA reads TGTGCCAGCAGACAACCTCGGACAGGGCAATACGAGCAGTACTTC.

V gene TRBV2 combines with J gene TRBJ2-5, with D perhaps matching TRBD1 or TRBD2 (5 bases each). Germline V CDR1 and CDR2: SNHLY, FYNNEI. This CDR3 has 13 amino acids. Trimming cost V 6 bases and J 1 base, with 9 bases left between them. The CDR3 protein is CASRRDPQETQYF. CDR3 DNA: TGTGCCAGCAGGAGGGACCCCCAAGAGACCCAGTACTTC.

CDR3 sequence: CASSQASEATDTQYF. In DNA form, the CDR3 reads TGTGCCAGCAGCCAAGCGAGCGAGGCGACAGATACGCAGTATTTT. The chain recombines TRBV4-2 with TRBJ2-3; D gene ambiguous. Germline CDR1 LGHNA, CDR2 YNFKEQ. Trimming removed 1 base from V and 3 bases from J, with 11 bases in between. The CDR3 totals 15 residues.

This chain connects TRBV9 to TRBJ1-3; D gene ambiguous. This CDR3 has 14 residues. The V gene lost 2 bases and the J gene lost 0 bases, with 6 bases spanning the gap. Germline CDR1 reads SGDLS; CDR2 reads YYNGEE. CDR3 sequence reads: CASSVQSSGNTIYF. The CDR3 DNA is TGTGCCAGCAGCGTCCAGAGCTCTGGAAACACCATATATTTT.